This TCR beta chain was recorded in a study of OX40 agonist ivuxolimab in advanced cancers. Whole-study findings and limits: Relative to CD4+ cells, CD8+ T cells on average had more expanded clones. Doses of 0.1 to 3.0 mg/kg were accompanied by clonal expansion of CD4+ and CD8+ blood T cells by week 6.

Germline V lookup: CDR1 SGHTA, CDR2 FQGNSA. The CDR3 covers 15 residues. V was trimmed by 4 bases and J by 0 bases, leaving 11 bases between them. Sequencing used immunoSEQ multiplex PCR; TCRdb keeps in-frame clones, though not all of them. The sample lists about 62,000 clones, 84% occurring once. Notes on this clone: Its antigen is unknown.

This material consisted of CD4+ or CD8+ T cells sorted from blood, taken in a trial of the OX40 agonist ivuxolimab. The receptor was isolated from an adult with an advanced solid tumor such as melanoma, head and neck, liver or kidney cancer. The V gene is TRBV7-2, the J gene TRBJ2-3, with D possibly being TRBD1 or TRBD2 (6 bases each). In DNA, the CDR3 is TGTGCCAGCAGCTCAAGAGGGGGGAGCACAGATACGCAGTATTTT. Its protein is CASSSRGGSTDTQYF. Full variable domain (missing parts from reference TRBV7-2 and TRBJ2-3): GAGVSQSPSNKVTEKGKDVELRCDPISGHTALYWYRQSLGQGLEFLIYFQGNSAPDKSGLPSDRFSAERTGGSVSTLTIQRTQQEDSAVYLCASSSRGGSTDTQYFGPGTRLTVL.